The 18 T cell receptor beta chains reported below all come from one sample, sequenced in a study of blood T cell repertoires in COVID-19. Libraries were prepared by immunoSEQ multiplex PCR; TCRdb keeps only in-frame clonotypes and omits some of them. The repertoire holds some 410,000 clones, 88% seen once, with more than 0.85% in the top ten. Sequenced sample: PBMCs or T cells enriched from blood (not recorded which). The source of these receptors is a woman aged 30 to 39 with acute COVID-19.

The chain has TRBV27 and TRBJ2-2, with 7 nucleotides matching TRBD2. Germline V CDR1 and CDR2: MNHEY, SMNVEV (reference sequence). V was clipped by 5 bases and J by 4 bases; unmatched bases: 13. The CDR3 contains 17 residues. CDR3 in DNA: TGTGCCAGCAGTCCCAGCCGGACTAGACGGGGCACCGGGGAGCTGTTTTTT. As protein: CASSPSRTRRGTGELFF.

This clone was seen a single time. This rearrangement joins TRBV18 to TRBJ2-7; 9 bases line up with TRBD1. J was trimmed by 5 bases and V by 0 bases; bases with no gene match: 5. Germline CDR1 KGHSH, CDR2 LQKENI. The CDR3 has 15 residues. Here the CDR3 DNA reads TGTGCCAGCTCACCACCGGGACAGGGAGTCCACGAGCAGTACTTC. Its translation is CASSPPGQGVHEQYF.

The chain uses TRBV3-1 (or the pseudogene TRBV3-2) and TRBJ1-3; 10 bases are a match to TRBD1. J was trimmed by 1 base and V by 3 bases; bases with no gene match: 3. CDR1 is LGHDT, CDR2 YNNKEL, per germline (reference sequence). The CDR3 totals 16 residues. CDR3 loop: CASSQTGGVSGNTIYF. The CDR3 bases are TGTGCCAGCAGCCAGACAGGGGGCGTTTCTGGAAACACCATATATTTT.

This chain links TRBV29-1 with TRBJ1-1, with D maybe TRBD1 (6 bases). This CDR3 is built from 13 residues. V lost 3 bases and J lost 5, with 13 bases in between. The germline V gene encodes CDR1 SQVTM and CDR2 ANQGSEA. Here the CDR3 reads CSVDVARGTEAFF. CDR3 nucleotide sequence: TGCAGCGTTGATGTTGCGAGGGGGACTGAAGCTTTCTTT.

The chain has TRBV13 and TRBJ2-1; D gene ambiguous. The CDR3 sequence is 13 residues long. Deletions cut 5 bases from V and 3 bases from J, with 8 bases between. CDR1 is PRHDT, CDR2 FYEKMQ, per germline (reference sequence). The CDR3: CASSRRFYNEQFF. CDR3 sequence (DNA): TGTGCCAGCAGCCGCAGGTTCTACAATGAGCAGTTCTTC. Drawing the rest from reference TRBV13 and TRBJ2-1, the complete variable domain is AAGVIQSPRHLIKEKRETATLKCYPIPRHDTVYWYQQGPGQDPQFLISFYEKMQSDKGSIPDRFSAQQFSDYHSELNMSSLELGDSALYFCASSRRFYNEQFFGPGTRLTVL.

The chain links TRBV4-1 to TRBJ2-7, with TRBD1 matching 10 bases. Germline CDR1 and CDR2: MGHRA and YSYEKL. After removal of 3 bases from V and 6 bases from J, the junction contained 11 bases not matched to a gene. There are 16 residues in the CDR3. CDR3 sequence reads: CASSHFPGQGLAEQYF. CDR3 DNA sequence: TGCGCCAGCAGCCACTTCCCGGGACAGGGGCTCGCCGAGCAGTACTTC.

The chain employs TRBV30 and TRBJ1-5, with D perhaps TRBD1 (6 bases). Germline lookup yields CDR1 GTSNPN and CDR2 SVGIG (reference sequence). Trimming removed 1 base from V and 4 bases from J, with 11 bases in between. This CDR3 has 14 amino acids. The CDR3 coding sequence is TGTGCCTGGAGTGAGGATAGGGGGAATCAGCCCCAGCATTTT. It is translated as CAWSEDRGNQPQHF.

This rearrangement joins TRBV5-1 to TRBJ1-5; D unresolved. CDR3 length: 14 amino acids. V lost 4 bases to trimming and J lost 9 bases, with 17 bases between them. Per germline, CDR1 SGHRS and CDR2 YFSETQ. The CDR3 region has the DNA TGCGCCAGCAGCCCCGACGGAGGGTATTCGCCCCAGCATTTT. Its protein product is CASSPDGGYSPQHF.

The chain joins TRBV4-1 to TRBJ1-5; 8 nucleotides match TRBD1. CDR1 is MGHRA and CDR2 is YSYEKL in the germline V gene. V dropped 4 bases and J dropped 3; count of bases not matched to a gene: 2. This CDR3 contains 14 residues. This CDR3 reads CASSLDRANQPQHF. In nucleotides, the CDR3 is TGCGCCAGCAGCCTGGACAGGGCCAATCAGCCCCAGCATTTT.

The chain recombines TRBV7-8 with TRBJ2-1, with TRBD2 as a possible D gene (6 bases). Trimming took 1 base from V and 4 from J, leaving 11 bases between them. Germline loops: CDR1 SGHVS, CDR2 FQNEAQ. The CDR3 contains 15 residues. The CDR3 DNA sequence: TGTGCCAGCAGCTTAGGGCTAGCGCTTTACAATGAGCAGTTCTTC. It codes for CASSLGLALYNEQFF.

The chain couples TRBV24-1 to TRBJ2-1, with 12 bases that match TRBD2. V lost 3 bases and J lost 6; bases outside the gene matches: 11. This CDR3 spans 18 amino acids. Germline V gives CDR1 KGHDR, CDR2 SFDVKD. The CDR3 protein is CATSDRGLTSGGGNEQFF. In DNA, the CDR3 is TGTGCCACCAGTGATCGGGGCCTGACTAGCGGGGGTGGCAATGAGCAGTTCTTC.

The chain links TRBV7-3 to TRBJ2-3; TRBD2 might be the D (5 bases). CDR3 size: 14 residues. CDR1 and CDR2 (germline): SGHTA, FQGTGA. Trimming removed 6 bases from V and 0 bases from J, with 10 bases in between. The DNA for the CDR3 is TGTGCCAGCAGTCCCGGACTTAGCACAGATACGCAGTATTTT. Encoded protein: CASSPGLSTDTQYF.

The chain joins TRBV3-1 (or the pseudogene TRBV3-2) to TRBJ1-4; the D is unclear. V lost 3 bases to trimming and J lost 8 bases, with 7 bases between them. The germline gives CDR1 LGHDT, CDR2 YNNKEL (reference sequence). The CDR3 contains 12 residues. The CDR3: CASSQEDEKLFF. The CDR3 DNA follows: TGTGCCAGCAGCCAGGAGGACGAAAAACTGTTTTTT.

The chain couples TRBV6-6 to TRBJ1-5; weak D call: TRBD1 (6 bases). The CDR3 has 13 residues. The germline CDR1 and CDR2 sequences are MNHNY and SVGAGI (reference sequence). V gave up 5 bases and J gave up 7 bases, with 12 bases separating them. This chain's CDR3 is CASSPQGPQPQHF. DNA of the CDR3: TGTGCCAGCAGTCCACAGGGCCCCCAGCCCCAGCATTTT.

CDR3 nucleotides: TGTGCCAGCAGCCAAGCCGGGTTCCAAGAGACCCAGTACTTC. It codes for CASSQAGFQETQYF. The chain has TRBV7-3 and TRBJ2-5; D is unclear. Germline CDR1 SGHTA, CDR2 FQGTGA. CDR3 length: 14 amino acids. Trimming took 5 bases from V and 1 from J, leaving 11 bases between them.

The chain combines TRBV7-9 with TRBJ1-2; tentatively, D is TRBD1 (5 bases). The germline V and J ends were trimmed by 1 base and 7 bases, with 10 bases remaining between them. This CDR3 comprises 13 residues. CDR1 is SEHNR and CDR2 is FQNEAQ in the germline V gene (reference sequence). This CDR3 is CASSLETAVGYTF. For the CDR3, the DNA is TGTGCCAGCAGCTTAGAGACAGCTGTTGGCTACACCTTC.

The genes are TRBV11-3 and TRBJ2-7, with 15 nucleotides matching TRBD2. CDR3 length: 19 residues. Trimming at V came to 1 base and at J to 2 bases, leaving 9 bases not matched to a gene. Per the germline V gene, CDR1 is SGHNT and CDR2 is YENEEA. CDR3 bases: TGTGCCAGCAGCTTAGCAGGACTAGCGGGGGGGCCCTTAACCTACGAGCAGTACTTC. Protein: CASSLAGLAGGPLTYEQYF.

The rearrangement joins TRBV7-6 to TRBJ2-1; a weak D match, TRBD2 (7 bases). CDR3 length: 17 amino acids. The germline V gene encodes CDR1 SGHVS and CDR2 FNYEAQ. V lost 1 base, J lost 2 bases, and 15 bases lay in between. The CDR3: CASSLDRSGGPYNEQFF. CDR3 sequence (DNA): TGTGCCAGCAGCTTAGATCGGTCGGGGGGCCCCTACAATGAGCAGTTCTTC.